This paragraph reports one T cell receptor beta chain. This entry is derived from a study of blood T cell repertoires in COVID-19. From germline, CDR1 is MNHNS and CDR2 SASEGT. V was clipped by 3 bases and J by 5 bases; unmatched bases: 1. This CDR3 has 13 residues. Profiled with immunoSEQ multiplex PCR; TCRdb holds only in-frame clones, not every one. The table has about 200,000 clones, 85% seen once. Patients from Seattle were sampled longitudinally, starting during active infection. Sequenced sample: peripheral blood. This receptor was obtained from a man between 60 and 75 years old with COVID-19, enrolled during active disease. The chain uses TRBV6-1 and TRBJ1-1, with 9 positions matching TRBD1. CDR3 in DNA: TGTGCCAGCAGTGACGGACAGGGGACTGAAGCTTTCTTT. It specifies CASSDGQGTEAFF.